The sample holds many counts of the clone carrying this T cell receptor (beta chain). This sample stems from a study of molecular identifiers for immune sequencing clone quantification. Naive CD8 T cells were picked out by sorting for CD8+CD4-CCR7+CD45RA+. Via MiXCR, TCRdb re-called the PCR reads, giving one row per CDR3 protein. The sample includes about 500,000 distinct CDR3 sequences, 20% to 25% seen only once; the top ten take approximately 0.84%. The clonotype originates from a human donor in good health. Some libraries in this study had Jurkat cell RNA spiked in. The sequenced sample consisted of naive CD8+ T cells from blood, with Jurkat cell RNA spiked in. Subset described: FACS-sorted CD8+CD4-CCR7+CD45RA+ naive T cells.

The CDR3, as DNA: TGTGCCAGCAGAAGGACAGTCAATAGCAATCAGCCCCAGCATTTT. Amino acids: CASRRTVNSNQPQHF. The genes are TRBV28 and TRBJ1-5; D possibly corresponds to TRBD1 (6 bases). Germline lookup yields CDR1 MDHEN and CDR2 SYDVKM. The CDR3 extends over 15 amino acids. The V end was cut by 6 bases, the J end by 0 bases, with 12 bases between.